A selection of T cell receptor beta chains follows, all from one sample in a study of T cells in Graves' hyperthyroidism and ophthalmopathy. TCRdb reprocessed the multiplex PCR reads with MiXCR, giving one entry per CDR3 protein. In the table there are 270,000 or so distinct CDR3 sequences, less than 30% of which are singletons. The specimen was blood. The receptors were sampled from a middle-aged man with Graves' hyperthyroidism that later progressed to Graves' ophthalmopathy. The CDR3 runs from the conserved cysteine through the conserved F or W. D genes are given only for firm matches. For some rows the clone size is stated as once, few or many, or as a class when expanded; others skip it.

CDR3nt	CDR3aa	abundance	d_gene	v_gene	j_gene
TGTGCCAGCACCGCCGATCAGACTAGGGGCGAGACCCAGTACTTC	CASTADQTRGETQYF	many	-	TRBV7-9	TRBJ2-5
TGTGCCTGGAGTGTACCCGGTTTTGAACAGGGGACTTGGTACCAAGAGACCCAGTACTTC	CAWSVPGFEQGTWYQETQYF	-	-	TRBV30	TRBJ2-5
TGTGCCAGCAGCCTAAGGGGTAGCGGGTTCTACGAGCAGTACTTC	CASSLRGSGFYEQYF	few	TRBD2	TRBV11-2	TRBJ2-7
TGTGCCTGGAGCAAAGGGGGACAAACCTACGAGCAGTACTTC	CAWSKGGQTYEQYF	-	-	TRBV30	TRBJ2-7
TGTGCCAGCAGTGAATTTAAGGGGACAGGGTTTAATGGCTACACCTTC	CASSEFKGTGFNGYTF	-	TRBD1	TRBV6-1	TRBJ1-2
TGCGCCAGCAGCTCCGCCTCAGGGAACACTGAAGCTTTCTTT	CASSSASGNTEAFF	many	-	TRBV10-1	TRBJ1-1
TGTGCCAGCAGCCAAGACTCCACCGAGCAGTACTTC	CASSQDSTEQYF	many	-	TRBV3-1	TRBJ2-7
TGCAGTGCTACCCGGGGGGGTCAAGAGACCCAGTACTTC	CSATRGGQETQYF	-	TRBD2	TRBV20-1	TRBJ2-5
TGTGCCAGCAGCTTGGGGTCCGGGACTAGCTTCGTCTGGGAGACCCAGTACTTC	CASSLGSGTSFVWETQYF	many	TRBD2	TRBV5-4	TRBJ2-5
TGTGCCAGCACAAGGGCGGGAGGGGCCGGGGAGCTGTTTTTT	CASTRAGGAGELFF	many	TRBD2	TRBV27	TRBJ2-2
TGTGCCAGCAGTTTACGAGTGACTAGCGGGACAGGGTTGATCTACGAGCAGTACTTC	CASSLRVTSGTGLIYEQYF	many	TRBD2	TRBV27	TRBJ2-7
TGTGCCAGCAGAGCGCCGGGGGGAAACACCATATATTTT	CASRAPGGNTIYF	many	-	TRBV6-5	TRBJ1-3
TGTGCCAGCAGTGAGAGACAGGGGGAAAACATTCAGTACTTC	CASSERQGENIQYF	many	TRBD1	TRBV6-4	TRBJ2-4
TGTGCCAGCAGTTTCGAACTAGCGGGGGGGACCGGGGAGCTGTTTTTT	CASSFELAGGTGELFF	-	TRBD2	TRBV12-3/TRBV12-4	TRBJ2-2
TGTGCCAGCAGCTTTAGGTTACAGCCCCAGCATTTT	CASSFRLQPQHF	many	-	TRBV5-6	TRBJ1-5
TGTGCCAGCAGCTCGGTCGGGCAGGCCTACGAGCAGTACTTC	CASSSVGQAYEQYF	many	-	TRBV7-3	TRBJ2-7
TGTGCCAGCAGCGCACACGCTTCGGGGGAACGGAACACTGAAGCTTTCTTT	CASSAHASGERNTEAFF	many	-	TRBV9	TRBJ1-1
TGTGCCATTCGGACGGGGGGATCTAACTATGGCTACACCTTC	CAIRTGGSNYGYTF	few	-	TRBV12-3/TRBV12-4	TRBJ1-2
TGTGCCAGCAGTTTCAGCTCAGCGGGAGGGCCGCAGACCCAGTACTTC	CASSFSSAGGPQTQYF	-	TRBD2	TRBV27	TRBJ2-5
TGTGCCAGCAGTTACTCTAAGGGGGGTATCTACGAGCAGTACTTC	CASSYSKGGIYEQYF	many	-	TRBV6-5	TRBJ2-7
TGTGTCAGTAGTATGGGACAGGGAGGCTTCGATACGCAGTATTTT	CVSSMGQGGFDTQYF	-	TRBD1	TRBV19	TRBJ2-3
TGCGCCAGCAGCTTGGAGGGTTTCGAGACCCAGTACTTC	CASSLEGFETQYF	many	-	TRBV5-1	TRBJ2-5
TGCAGCGTTGCCGACACGAGACCGACCGGGGAGCTGTTTTTT	CSVADTRPTGELFF	-	-	TRBV29-1	TRBJ2-2
TGTGCCAGCAGTTACCTCAGACTAGCGGGTTTCACAGATACGCAGTATTTT	CASSYLRLAGFTDTQYF	many	TRBD2	TRBV6-2/TRBV6-3	TRBJ2-3
TGTGCCAGCAGTTTCATGCAGGGAGCCAAAAACATTCAGTACTTC	CASSFMQGAKNIQYF	few	-	TRBV12-3/TRBV12-4	TRBJ2-4
TGTGCCAGCAGCCCCGGGACTAGCGGAGTATACGAGCAGTACTTC	CASSPGTSGVYEQYF	many	TRBD2	TRBV9	TRBJ2-7
TGTGCCAGCAGTTCCGCCGACAGGGCAGGCTATGGCTACACCTTC	CASSSADRAGYGYTF	many	TRBD1	TRBV6-2/TRBV6-3	TRBJ1-2
TGTGCCAGCAGCTTTACCGAAGCTTTCTTT	CASSFTEAFF	many	-	TRBV11-2	TRBJ1-1
TGTGCCAGCCTTCTCACAAGGACGGGCTATGGCTACACCTTC	CASLLTRTGYGYTF	many	-	TRBV5-5	TRBJ1-2
TGCAGTGCTAGAGATGGGGCAGGGGACTACGAGCAGTACTTC	CSARDGAGDYEQYF	many	-	TRBV20-1	TRBJ2-7
TGTGCCAGCAGTGTAGGAGAGAACACTGAAGCTTTCTTT	CASSVGENTEAFF	many	-	TRBV2	TRBJ1-1
TGTGCCAGCTCACCAACTGGAGCAGTACAACGAAACCTTTACGAGCAGTACTTC	CASSPTGAVQRNLYEQYF	many	-	TRBV18	TRBJ2-7
TGTGCCAGCAACCTCGGGACAGGGATATACGAGCAGTACTTC	CASNLGTGIYEQYF	many	TRBD1	TRBV6-1	TRBJ2-7
TGCAGCGTTGTGAACAGTTTCTACGAGCAGTACTTC	CSVVNSFYEQYF	many	-	TRBV29-1	TRBJ2-7
TGCGCCAGCAGCTTGGAAGGGCCGGAAGGTGGCTACACCTTC	CASSLEGPEGGYTF	-	-	TRBV5-1	TRBJ1-2
TGCGCCAGCGCTACCCAGAGTTTAAAAGCCTACGAGCAGTACTTC	CASATQSLKAYEQYF	few	-	TRBV4-1	TRBJ2-7